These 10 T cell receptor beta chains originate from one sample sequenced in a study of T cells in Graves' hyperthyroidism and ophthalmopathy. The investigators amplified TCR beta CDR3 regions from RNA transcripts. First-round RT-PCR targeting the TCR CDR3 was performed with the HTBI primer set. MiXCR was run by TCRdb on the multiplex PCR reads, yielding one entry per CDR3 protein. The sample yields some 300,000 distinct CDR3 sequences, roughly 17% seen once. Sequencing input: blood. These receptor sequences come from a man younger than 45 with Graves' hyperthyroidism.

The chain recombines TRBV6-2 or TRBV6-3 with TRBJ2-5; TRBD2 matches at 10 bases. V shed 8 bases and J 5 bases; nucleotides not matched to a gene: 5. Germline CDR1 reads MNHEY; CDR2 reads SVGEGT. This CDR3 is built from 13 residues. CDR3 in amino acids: CASPSGRMETQYF. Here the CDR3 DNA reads TGTGCCAGCCCTAGCGGGAGAATGGAGACCCAGTACTTC.

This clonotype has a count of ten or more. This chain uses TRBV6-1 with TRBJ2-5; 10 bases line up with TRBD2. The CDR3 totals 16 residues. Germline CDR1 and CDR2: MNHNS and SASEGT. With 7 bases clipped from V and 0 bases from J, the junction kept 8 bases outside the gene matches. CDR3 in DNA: TGTGCCAGCACCCTCCCAGCGGGAGGGTACCAAGAGACCCAGTACTTC. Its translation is CASTLPAGGYQETQYF.

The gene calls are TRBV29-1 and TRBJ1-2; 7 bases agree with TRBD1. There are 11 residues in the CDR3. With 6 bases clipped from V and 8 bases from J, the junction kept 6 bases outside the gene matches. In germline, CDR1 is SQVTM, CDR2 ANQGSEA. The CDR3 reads CSVKAGGGYTF. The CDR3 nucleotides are TGCAGCGTGAAGGCAGGGGGAGGCTACACCTTC.

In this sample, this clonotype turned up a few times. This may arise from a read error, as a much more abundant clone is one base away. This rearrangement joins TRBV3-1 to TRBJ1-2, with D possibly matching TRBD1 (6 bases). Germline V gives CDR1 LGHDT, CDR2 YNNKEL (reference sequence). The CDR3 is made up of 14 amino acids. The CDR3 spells CAGSLTQGLRGYTF. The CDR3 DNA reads TGTGCCGGCAGCCTCACACAGGGACTTCGTGGCTACACCTTC.

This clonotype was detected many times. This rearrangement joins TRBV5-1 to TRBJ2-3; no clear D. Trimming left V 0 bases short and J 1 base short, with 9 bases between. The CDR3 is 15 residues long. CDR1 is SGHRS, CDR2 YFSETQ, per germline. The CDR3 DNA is TGCGCCAGCAGCTTGGCCCCCACGGGCACAGATACGCAGTATTTT. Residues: CASSLAPTGTDTQYF.

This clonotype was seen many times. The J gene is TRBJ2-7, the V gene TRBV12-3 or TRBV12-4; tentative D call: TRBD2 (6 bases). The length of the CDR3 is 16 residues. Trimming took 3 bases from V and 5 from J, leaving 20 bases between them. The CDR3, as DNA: TGTGCCAGCAGTTTCTCCCCAGGGAGGCACCCTAACGAGCAGTACTTC. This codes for CASSFSPGRHPNEQYF.

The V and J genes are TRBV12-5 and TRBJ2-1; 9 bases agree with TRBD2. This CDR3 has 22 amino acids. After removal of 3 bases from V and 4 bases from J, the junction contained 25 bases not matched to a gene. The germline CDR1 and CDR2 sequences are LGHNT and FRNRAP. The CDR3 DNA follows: TGTGCTAGTGGTTTTTTCCAGACCATCAGTTTTTGGGCTAGCGGGGATTACAATGAGCAGTTCTTC. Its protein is CASGFFQTISFWASGDYNEQFF.

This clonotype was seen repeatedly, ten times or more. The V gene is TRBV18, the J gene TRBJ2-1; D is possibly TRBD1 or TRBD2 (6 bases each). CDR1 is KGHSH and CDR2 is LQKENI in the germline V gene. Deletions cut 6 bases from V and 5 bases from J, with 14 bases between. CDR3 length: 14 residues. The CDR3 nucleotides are TGTGCCAGCTCCCCCTGGAGGGGGGACAATGAGCAGTTCTTC. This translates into CASSPWRGDNEQFF.

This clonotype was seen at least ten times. In nucleotides, the CDR3 is TGTGCCAGCAAGTTAGCGGGAACCTACGAGCAGTACTTC. This codes for CASKLAGTYEQYF. V usage is TRBV6-1 and J usage is TRBJ2-7; 8 nucleotides align to TRBD2. Per the germline V gene, CDR1 is MNHNS and CDR2 is SASEGT. V lost 7 bases to trimming and J lost 2 bases; unmatched junction nucleotides: 4. This CDR3 is 13 amino acids long.

CDR3 protein: CSARAISGAHTGELFF. In nucleotides, the CDR3 is TGCAGTGCTAGAGCGATCTCTGGGGCTCACACCGGGGAGCTGTTTTTT. The rearrangement joins TRBV20-1 to TRBJ2-2; D is perhaps TRBD1 (5 bases). The CDR3 spans 16 residues. Trimming left V 1 base short and J 3 bases short, with 15 bases between. Germline CDR1 reads DFQATT; CDR2 reads SNEGSKA (reference sequence).